This TCR beta chain was profiled in a study of spatial heterogeneity in lung cancer. The overall study: Detection of beta-chain sequences consistently exceeded that of alpha-chain sequences. Each distinct TCR and UMI combination averaged more than ten appearances in raw reads.

The time point: sample taken at primary tumor resection. Extraction of whole RNA from tumor, nontumor lung or frozen PBMC preceded unsorted sequencing. The donor group consisted of around 70 patients who had untreated, early-stage non-small cell lung cancer. General study results and limits: Blood carried ubiquitous expanded tumor TCRs more at resection than follow-up.

Via MiXCR, TCRdb re-called the 5' RACE reads, giving one row per CDR3 protein. The sample records around 9,700 distinct CDR3 sequences, around 22% being singletons. V was pared by 2 bases and J by 3 bases, with 7 bases of the junction left unmatched. This CDR3 comprises 16 residues. Germline CDR1 reads SEHNR; CDR2 reads FQNEAQ (reference sequence). By proportion, this clonotype is medium-sized (0.01 to 0.1%). Antigen unknown. The TCR sequence derives from a female donor with early-stage non-small cell lung cancer. V and J are TRBV7-9 and TRBJ2-7, with 10 bases identical to TRBD1. This sample comprised PBMCs, obtained at surgery. The CDR3 is CASSLLGQGGHYEQYF. The CDR3 region has the DNA TGTGCCAGCAGCTTACTTGGACAGGGGGGTCACTACGAGCAGTACTTC.